Reported below is one TCR beta chain. This sample was taken from a study of blood T cell repertoires in COVID-19. Germline V CDR1 and CDR2: SGHAT, FQNNGV. With 1 base clipped from V and 3 bases from J, the junction kept 5 bases outside the gene matches. There are 16 residues in the CDR3. The repertoire was sequenced with immunoSEQ multiplex PCR; TCRdb's copy has only in-frame clones and lacks some. Here the sample spans 120,000 to 150,000 clones, around four fifths being singletons. The V gene is TRBV11-2, the J gene TRBJ1-3; 8 nucleotides line up with TRBD1. Sequencing input: peripheral blood. The receptor comes from a woman aged 35 to 49 with active or convalescent COVID-19. The chain's CDR3 is CASSLAAGGVGNTIYF. CDR3 in DNA: TGTGCCAGCAGCTTAGCGGCAGGGGGCGTTGGAAACACCATATATTTT. The full variable domain, completed using reference TRBV11-2 and TRBJ1-3, is EAGVAQSPRYKIIEKRQSVAFWCNPISGHATLYWYQQILGQGPKLLIQFQNNGVVDDSQLPKDRFSAERLKGVDSTLKIQPAKLEDSAVYLCASSLAAGGVGNTIYFGEGSWLTVV.